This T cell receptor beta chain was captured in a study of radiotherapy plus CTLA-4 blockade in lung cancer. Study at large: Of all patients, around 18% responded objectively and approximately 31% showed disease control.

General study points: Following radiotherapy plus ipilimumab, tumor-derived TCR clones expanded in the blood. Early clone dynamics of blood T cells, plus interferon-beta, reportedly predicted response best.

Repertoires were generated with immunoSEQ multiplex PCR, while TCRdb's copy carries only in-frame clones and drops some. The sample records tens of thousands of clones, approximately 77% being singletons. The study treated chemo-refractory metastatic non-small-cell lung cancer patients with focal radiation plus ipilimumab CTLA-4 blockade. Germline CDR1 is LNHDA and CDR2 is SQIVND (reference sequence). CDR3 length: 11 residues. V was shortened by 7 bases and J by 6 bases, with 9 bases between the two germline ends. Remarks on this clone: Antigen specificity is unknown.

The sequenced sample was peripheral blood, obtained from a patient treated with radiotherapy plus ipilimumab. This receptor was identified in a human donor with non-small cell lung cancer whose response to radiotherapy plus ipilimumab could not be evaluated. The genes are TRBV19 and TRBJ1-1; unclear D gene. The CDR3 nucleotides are TGTGCCAGTAATCGAGAGGCTGAAGCTTTCTTT. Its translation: CASNREAEAFF.